The sequence of this TCR beta chain was determined in a study of Ad26.COV2.S vaccination and SARS-CoV-2 variants (TCRdb year 2021). Study-level background: Donors in the vaccine arm were drawn from COV1001, a multicentre, randomized, double-blind, placebo-controlled phase I-IIa trial testing Ad26.COV2.S in healthy adults. Investigators remained blinded to trial group allocation during experiments and outcome assessment. TCRbeta repertoire sequencing was used to assess the specificity and breadth of SARS-CoV-2-reactive T cell receptors after Ad26.COV2.S vaccination. Dosing of Ad26.COV2.S was intramuscular, at either 5x10^10 or 1x10^11 viral particles, delivered as one shot or as two shots spaced 56 days apart. A total of 32 samples were included in the TCR-sequenced set, comprising 19 Ad26.COV2.S vaccine recipients, 5 placebo recipients and 8 SARS-CoV-2 convalescent individuals. Trial participants were randomized into five groups of five: low-dose or high-dose Ad26.COV2.S given once or twice, or placebo on both occasions. The study at large found these results: Vaccine and placebo recipients had comparable non-spike TCR breadth, which fits with the vaccine containing only spike. Higher spike-specific TCR breadth was observed in Ad26.COV2.S recipients than in placebo recipients (P = 0.0014). The study was not powered for comparison of responses between vaccine doses or regimens. After vaccination, substantial breadth of spike-specific CD8+ and CD4+ T cell responses was reported. It was noted by the authors that total T cell responses may have been underestimated by the TCR breadth and depth analyses.

Based on the germline V gene (reference sequence), the CDR1 and CDR2 sequences are LNHDA and SQIVND. Including cysteine and phenylalanine, the CDR3 has 16 amino acids. Left in the record is the CDR3 DNA by itself, 48 bases read in frame from the first base. For this chain, trimming is 6 bases at the V end and 5 bases at the J end, and the number of junction bases without a gene match is 14. About this clone: The antigen it binds to is not known. The record has no base qualities; no much larger clone is one base away.

TCRbeta CDR3 regions were sequenced with the immunoSEQ Assay. After extraction, genomic DNA underwent amplification by bias-controlled multiplex PCR, followed by high-throughput sequencing. Concerning the study's data processing: Collapsing and filtering of sequences were performed to quantify the absolute abundance of each unique TCRbeta CDR3 region. T cell fraction was estimated by normalizing TCRbeta template counts to usable DNA, which was measured by amplifying reference genes present in all nucleated cells. Repertoire TCRs were annotated as SARS-CoV-2-specific when V gene, CDR3 amino acid sequence and J gene were exactly matched to a known reactive TCR set. MIRA supplied the reference SARS-CoV-2 TCR set, which was filtered for enrichment in COVID-19-positive ImmuneCODE repertoires so that public or cross-reactive TCRs were removed. Drawing on the MIRA antigens, annotated TCRs were analysed further at the level of specific ORF or position within ORF. Depth was the summed frequency of annotated unique rearrangements, while breadth was defined as annotated unique rearrangements over total unique productive rearrangements. Group comparisons of TCR breadth used two-sided Wilcoxon rank-sum tests. The clones in this table, taken by TCRdb from immuneACCESS, are in-frame only. Not every clone is retained; where verified, under half of the shortfall comes from an unresolved V gene, and the cause of the rest is unknown. V, J and clone size reflect that table, while D and trimming were determined from the DNA. The sample table holds about 350,000 clones, of which 70% to 90% were seen once. Of the sample, 9.5% to 12% falls within the top ten clones.

The treatment or condition label of this sample denotes: 19 received Ad26.COV2.S at low or high dose, single or two shots; about 5 received placebo; per-sample allocation not given. For vaccine and placebo recipients, repertoires were sequenced using samples collected on day 63 after the first injection. Cohort 1b enrolled 25 to 30 adults aged 18-55 years at a single site in Boston, USA, between 29 July and 7 August 2020. Ad26.COV2.S consisted of a replication-incompetent adenovirus type 26 vector by which a prefusion-stabilized SARS-CoV-2 spike protein from the original Wuhan strain was expressed.

Here the chain combines TRBV19 and TRBJ1-1, and TRBD1 aligns with 8 junction nucleotides. This clonotype was obtained from a person between 18 and 65 years old who received the Ad26.COV2.S COVID-19 vaccine or a placebo. Sequenced material: peripheral blood, taken in a trial of Ad26.COV2.S vaccine versus placebo. The DNA sequence is as follows: TGTGCCAGTAGGACGACAGGGGCCCGTTTATATACTGAAGCTTTCTTT. Protein translation: CASRTTGARLYTEAFF.